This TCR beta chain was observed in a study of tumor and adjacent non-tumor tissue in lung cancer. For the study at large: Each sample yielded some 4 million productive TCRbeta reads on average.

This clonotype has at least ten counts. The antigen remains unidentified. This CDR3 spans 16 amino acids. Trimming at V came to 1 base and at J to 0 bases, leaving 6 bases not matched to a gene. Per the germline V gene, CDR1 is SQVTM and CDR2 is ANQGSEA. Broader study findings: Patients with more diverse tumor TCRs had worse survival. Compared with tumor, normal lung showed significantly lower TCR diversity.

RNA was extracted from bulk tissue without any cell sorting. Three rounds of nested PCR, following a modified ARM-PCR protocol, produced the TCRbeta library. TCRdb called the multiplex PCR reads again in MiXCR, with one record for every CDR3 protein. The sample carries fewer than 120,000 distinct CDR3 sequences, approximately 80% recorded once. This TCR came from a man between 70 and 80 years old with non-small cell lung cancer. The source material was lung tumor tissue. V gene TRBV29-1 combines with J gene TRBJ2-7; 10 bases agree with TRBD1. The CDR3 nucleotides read TGCAGCGTTGAAGTGATCCGGACAGGGGGCTCCTACGAGCAGTACTTC. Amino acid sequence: CSVEVIRTGGSYEQYF.